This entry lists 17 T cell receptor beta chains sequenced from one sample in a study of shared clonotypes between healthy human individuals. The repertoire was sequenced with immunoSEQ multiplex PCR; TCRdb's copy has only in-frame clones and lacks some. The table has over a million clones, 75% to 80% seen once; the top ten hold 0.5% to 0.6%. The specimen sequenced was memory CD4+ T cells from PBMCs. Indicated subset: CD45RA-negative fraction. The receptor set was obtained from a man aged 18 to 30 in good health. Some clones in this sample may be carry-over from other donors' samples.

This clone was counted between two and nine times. This CDR3 reads CASSEDSRGPDTQYF. DNA of the CDR3: TGTGCCAGCAGTGAAGACAGTAGGGGACCAGATACGCAGTATTTT. J is TRBJ2-3 and V is TRBV27; perhaps D is TRBD1 or TRBD2 (5 bases each). With 5 bases removed from V and 4 bases from J, the gap between germline ends came to 16 bases. Germline CDR1 MNHEY, CDR2 SMNVEV (reference sequence). The CDR3 loop spans 15 amino acids.

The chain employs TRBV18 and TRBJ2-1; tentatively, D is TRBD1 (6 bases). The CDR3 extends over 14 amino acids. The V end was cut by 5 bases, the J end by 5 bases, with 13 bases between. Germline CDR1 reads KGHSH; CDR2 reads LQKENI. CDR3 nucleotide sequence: TGTGCCAGCTCAATGCAGGGGAGTGACAATGAGCAGTTCTTC. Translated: CASSMQGSDNEQFF.

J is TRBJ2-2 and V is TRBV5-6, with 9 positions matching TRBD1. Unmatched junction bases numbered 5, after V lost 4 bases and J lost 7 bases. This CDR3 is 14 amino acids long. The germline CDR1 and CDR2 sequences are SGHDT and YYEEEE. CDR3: CASSRDRAYGELFF. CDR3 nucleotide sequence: TGTGCCAGCAGCCGGGACAGGGCTTACGGGGAGCTGTTTTTT.

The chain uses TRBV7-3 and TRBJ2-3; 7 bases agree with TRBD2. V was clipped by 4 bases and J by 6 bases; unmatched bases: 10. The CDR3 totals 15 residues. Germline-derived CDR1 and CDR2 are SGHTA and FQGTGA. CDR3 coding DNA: TGTGCCAGCAGCTCGGTGGGAGGGGCCGGGGATACGCAGTATTTT. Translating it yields CASSSVGGAGDTQYF.

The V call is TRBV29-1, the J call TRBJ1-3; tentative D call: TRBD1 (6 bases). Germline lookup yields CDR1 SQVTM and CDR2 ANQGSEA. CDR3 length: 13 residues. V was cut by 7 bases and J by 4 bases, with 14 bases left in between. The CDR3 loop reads CSAGQLLGNTIYF. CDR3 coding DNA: TGCAGCGCTGGACAGCTCCTCGGAAACACCATATATTTT.

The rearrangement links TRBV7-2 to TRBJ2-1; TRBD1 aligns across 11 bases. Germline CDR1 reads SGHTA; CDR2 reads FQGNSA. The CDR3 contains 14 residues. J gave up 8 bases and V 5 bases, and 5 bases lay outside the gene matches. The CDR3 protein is CASSADRGRDEQFF. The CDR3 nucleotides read TGTGCCAGCAGCGCGGACAGGGGGCGGGATGAGCAGTTCTTC.

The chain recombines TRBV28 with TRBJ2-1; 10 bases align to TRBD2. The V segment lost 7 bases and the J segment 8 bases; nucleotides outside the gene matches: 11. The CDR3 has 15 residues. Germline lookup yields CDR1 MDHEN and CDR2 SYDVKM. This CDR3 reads CASTDARTSGDEQFF. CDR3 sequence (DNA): TGTGCCAGCACCGATGCCCGGACTAGCGGCGATGAGCAGTTCTTC.

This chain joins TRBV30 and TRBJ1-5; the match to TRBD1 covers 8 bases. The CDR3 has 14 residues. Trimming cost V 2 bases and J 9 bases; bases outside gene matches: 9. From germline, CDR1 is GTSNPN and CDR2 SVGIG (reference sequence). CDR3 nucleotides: TGTGCCTGGAGTAAGGGACAGGCACGTAGGCCCCAGCATTTT. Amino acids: CAWSKGQARRPQHF.

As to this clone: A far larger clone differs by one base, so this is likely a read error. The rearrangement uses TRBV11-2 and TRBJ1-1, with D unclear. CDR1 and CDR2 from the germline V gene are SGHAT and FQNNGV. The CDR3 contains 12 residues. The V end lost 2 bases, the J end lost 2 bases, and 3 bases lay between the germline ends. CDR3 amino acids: CASSLLNTEAFF. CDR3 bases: TGTGCCAGCAGCTTATTAAACACTGAAGCTTTCTTT.

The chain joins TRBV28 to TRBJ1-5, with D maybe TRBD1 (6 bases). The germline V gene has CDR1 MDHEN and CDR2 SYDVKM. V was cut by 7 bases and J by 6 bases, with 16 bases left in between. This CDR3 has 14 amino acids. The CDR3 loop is CASKPQGAVQPQHF. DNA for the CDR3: TGTGCCAGCAAACCACAGGGTGCGGTTCAGCCCCAGCATTTT.

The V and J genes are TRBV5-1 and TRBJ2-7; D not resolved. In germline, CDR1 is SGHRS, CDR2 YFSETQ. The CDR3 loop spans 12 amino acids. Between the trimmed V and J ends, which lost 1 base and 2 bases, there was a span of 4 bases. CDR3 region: CASSLSTYEQYF. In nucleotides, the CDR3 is TGCGCCAGCAGCTTGTCTACCTACGAGCAGTACTTC.

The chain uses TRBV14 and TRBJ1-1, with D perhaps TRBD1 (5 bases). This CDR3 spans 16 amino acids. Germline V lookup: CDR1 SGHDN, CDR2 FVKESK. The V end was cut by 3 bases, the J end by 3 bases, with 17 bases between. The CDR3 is CASSQIWQGRDTEAFF. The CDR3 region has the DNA TGTGCCAGCAGCCAGATCTGGCAGGGAAGAGACACTGAAGCTTTCTTT.

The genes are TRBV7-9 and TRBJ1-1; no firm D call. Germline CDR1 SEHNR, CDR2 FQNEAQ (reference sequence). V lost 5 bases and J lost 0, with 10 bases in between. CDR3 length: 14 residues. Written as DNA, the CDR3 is TGTGCCAGCAGCCCCCCCCTCATGAACACTGAAGCTTTCTTT. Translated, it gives CASSPPLMNTEAFF.

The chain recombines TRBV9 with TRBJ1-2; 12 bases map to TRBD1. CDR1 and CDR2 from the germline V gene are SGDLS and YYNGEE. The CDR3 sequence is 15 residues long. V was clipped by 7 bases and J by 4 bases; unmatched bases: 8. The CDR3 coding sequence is TGTGCCAGCGGGACAGGGGGCTTTCAAGGCTATGGCTACACCTTC. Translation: CASGTGGFQGYGYTF. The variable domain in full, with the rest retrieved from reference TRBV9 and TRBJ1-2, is DSGVTQTPKHLITATGQRVTLRCSPRSGDLSVYWYQQSLDQGLQFLIQYYNGEERAKGNILERFSAQQFPDLHSELNLSSLELGDSALYFCASGTGGFQGYGYTFGSGTRLTVV.

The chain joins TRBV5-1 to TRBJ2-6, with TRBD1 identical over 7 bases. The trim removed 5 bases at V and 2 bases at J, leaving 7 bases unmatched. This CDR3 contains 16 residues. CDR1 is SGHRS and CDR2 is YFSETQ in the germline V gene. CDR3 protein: CASRTTGSAGANVLTF. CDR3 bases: TGCGCCAGCAGGACGACAGGGTCGGCTGGGGCCAACGTCCTGACTTTC.

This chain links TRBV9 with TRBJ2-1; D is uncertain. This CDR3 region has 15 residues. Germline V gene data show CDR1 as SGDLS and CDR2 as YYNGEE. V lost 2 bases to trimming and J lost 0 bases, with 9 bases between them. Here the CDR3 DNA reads TGTGCCAGCAGCGTGGAGCCTACCTCCTACAATGAGCAGTTCTTC. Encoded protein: CASSVEPTSYNEQFF.

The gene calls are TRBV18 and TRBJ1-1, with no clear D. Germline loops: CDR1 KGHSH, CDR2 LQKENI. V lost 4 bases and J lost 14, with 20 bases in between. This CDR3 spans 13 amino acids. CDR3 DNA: TGTGCCAGCTCACTGGGCAGCCTCGATAGGCAGTTCTTT. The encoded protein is CASSLGSLDRQFF.